Below, 2 T cell receptor beta chains from the same sample are listed, as sequenced in a study of early T cells in non-severe SARS-CoV-2 infection (dated by TCRdb to the early 2020s). Library preparation employed 5' RACE. The reads were generated on a NextSeq 500. The public reads were quality trimmed at Q25 with fastp and then assembled into clones with MiXCR by TCRdb, keeping productive beta chains. Records with the same CDR3 protein are collapsed into one entry carrying the most frequent genes and DNA. Counted in this sample were around 33,000 distinct CDR3 sequences; approximately 6% of them appeared once. The ten largest make up 7.5% to 8% of the sample. The specimen was whole blood. The receptor source for this set is an adult who was a healthcare worker with PCR-confirmed SARS-CoV-2 infection or an uninfected control (not recorded which).

This clonotype was seen repeatedly, ten times or more. This rearrangement joins TRBV18 to TRBJ2-7; 7 nucleotides agree with TRBD1. The germline gives CDR1 KGHSH, CDR2 LQKENI. The CDR3 has 13 amino acids. V gave up 4 bases and J gave up 2 bases; unmatched junction bases: 2. For the CDR3, the DNA is TGTGCCAGCTCACGGGGACAGACCTACGAGCAGTACTTC. Protein sequence: CASSRGQTYEQYF.

This clonotype was recorded a few times. The chain recombines TRBV12-3 or TRBV12-4 with TRBJ2-3; 8 bases are shared with TRBD1. V gave up 2 bases and J gave up 2 bases; unmatched junction bases: 3. This CDR3 contains 15 residues. This CDR3 is CASSLRQGSTDTQYF. The CDR3 DNA sequence: TGTGCCAGCAGTTTAAGACAGGGGTCCACAGATACGCAGTATTTT.